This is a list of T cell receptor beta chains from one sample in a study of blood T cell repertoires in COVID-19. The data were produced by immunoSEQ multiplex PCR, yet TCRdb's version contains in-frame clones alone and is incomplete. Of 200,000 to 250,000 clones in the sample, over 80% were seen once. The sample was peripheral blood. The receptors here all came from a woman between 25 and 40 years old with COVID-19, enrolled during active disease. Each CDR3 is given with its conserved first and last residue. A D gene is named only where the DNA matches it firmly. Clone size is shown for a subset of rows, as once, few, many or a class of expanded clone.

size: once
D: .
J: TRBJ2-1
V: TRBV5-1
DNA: TGCGCCAGCAGCTTAGGCGGGGAATACCAAAATGAGCAGTTCTTC
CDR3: CASSLGGEYQNEQFF

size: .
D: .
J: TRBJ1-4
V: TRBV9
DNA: TGTGCCAGCAGCGTAGCTGCGGCAGCTCCTGAAAAACTGTTTTTT
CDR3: CASSVAAAAPEKLFF

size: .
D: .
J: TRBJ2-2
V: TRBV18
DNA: TGTGCCAGCTCCCCTACAGGGAATTGGGAGCTGTTTTTT
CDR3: CASSPTGNWELFF

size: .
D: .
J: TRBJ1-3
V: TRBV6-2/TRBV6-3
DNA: TGTGCCAGCAGTTACGGGCACCCTGCGATGAACCTCCGAAACACCATATATTTT
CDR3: CASSYGHPAMNLRNTIYF

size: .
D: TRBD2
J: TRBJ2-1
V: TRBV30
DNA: TGTGCCTGGAGTGAAAGCGGGAGGGGGTATGAGCAGTTCTTC
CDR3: CAWSESGRGYEQFF

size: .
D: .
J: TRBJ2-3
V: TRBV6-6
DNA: TGTGCCAGCAGTCGAACTAGGGGGTTTTCAGATACGCAGTATTTT
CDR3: CASSRTRGFSDTQYF

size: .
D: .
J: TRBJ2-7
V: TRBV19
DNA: TGTGCCAGTAGTATCGAGGGCAGGGGCTACGAGCAGTACTTC
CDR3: CASSIEGRGYEQYF

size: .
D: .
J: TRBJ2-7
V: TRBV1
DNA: TGCACCAGCAGCCCCTTGACTAGCGGGGGGGCCTCGGTTGTGTACGAGCAGTACTTC
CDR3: CTSSPLTSGGASVVYEQYF

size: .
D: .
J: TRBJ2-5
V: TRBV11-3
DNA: TGTGCCAGCAGCTTATCACTAGACCAAGAGACCCAGTACTTC
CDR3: CASSLSLDQETQYF

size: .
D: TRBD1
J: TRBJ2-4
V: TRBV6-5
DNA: TGTGCCAGCAGTACACAGGCAGGGGGAAACATTCAGTACTTC
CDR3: CASSTQAGGNIQYF

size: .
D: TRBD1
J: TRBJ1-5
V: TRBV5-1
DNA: TGCGCCAGCAGCTTGGGGACAGGGGGCAATCAGCCCCAGCATTTT
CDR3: CASSLGTGGNQPQHF

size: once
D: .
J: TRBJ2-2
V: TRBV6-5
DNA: TGTGCCAGCAGTCCGGACTGGAACACCGGGGAGCTGTTTTTT
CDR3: CASSPDWNTGELFF

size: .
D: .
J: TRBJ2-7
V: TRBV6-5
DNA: TGTGCCAGCCGGTATGGGGGGAGCGCGTACGAGCAGTACTTC
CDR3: CASRYGGSAYEQYF

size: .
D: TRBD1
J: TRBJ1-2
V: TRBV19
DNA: TGTGCCAGTAGTCCCTCTGGGGGGACAGGGGTCTATGGCTACACCTTC
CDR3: CASSPSGGTGVYGYTF

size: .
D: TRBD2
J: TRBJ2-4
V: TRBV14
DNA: TGTGCCAGCAGCCAGAGGAATGGACTAGCGGACGGCAAAAACATTCAGTACTTC
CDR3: CASSQRNGLADGKNIQYF

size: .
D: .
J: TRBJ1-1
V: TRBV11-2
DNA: TGTGCCAGCAGCTTACAACTCATGAACACTGAAGCTTTCTTT
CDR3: CASSLQLMNTEAFF

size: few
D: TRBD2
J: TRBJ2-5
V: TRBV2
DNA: TGTGCCAGCAGAGCAGGACTAGCGGGGGACGAGACCCAGTACTTC
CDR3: CASRAGLAGDETQYF

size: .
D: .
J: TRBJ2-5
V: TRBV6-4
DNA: TGTGCCAGCAGTGAATATCCCGGGGGGACCCAGTACTTC
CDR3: CASSEYPGGTQYF

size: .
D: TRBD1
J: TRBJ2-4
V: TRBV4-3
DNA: TGCGCCAGCAGCCACGGGACAGGGCTAGCCAAAAACATTCAGTACTTC
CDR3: CASSHGTGLAKNIQYF

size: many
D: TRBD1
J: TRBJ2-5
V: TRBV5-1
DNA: TGCGCCAGCAGGTCACAGGGGACCCAAGAGACCCAGTACTTC
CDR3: CASRSQGTQETQYF

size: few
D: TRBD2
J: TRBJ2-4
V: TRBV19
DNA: TGTGCCAGTAGCATACTTAGCGGGGGGGTCCCGAAGTACTTC
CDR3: CASSILSGGVPKYF

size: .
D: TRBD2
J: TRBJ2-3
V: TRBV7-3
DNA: TGTGCCAGCAGCTTAACTAGCGGGAGGGCAGGAGATACGCAGTATTTT
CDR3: CASSLTSGRAGDTQYF

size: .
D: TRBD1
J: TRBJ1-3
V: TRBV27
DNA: TGTGCCAGCAGTTTTGGACAGGAGACCCCCATATATTTT
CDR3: CASSFGQETPIYF

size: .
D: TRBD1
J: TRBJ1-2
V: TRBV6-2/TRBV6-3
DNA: TGTGCCAGCAGTCGGGACAGGAACTATGGCTACACCTTC
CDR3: CASSRDRNYGYTF